The following is a T cell receptor beta chain sequence with its context. Its target is not known. This sample was included in a study of shared clonotypes between healthy human individuals. Study conclusions and caveats: Few donors limited the genetic and exposure-history diversity represented. An effect of sequencing depth on clonotype sharing among donors was expected.

Terminally differentiated effector memory CD45RA+ cells were excluded from the naive CD8 cells, which were CD45RO-negative and positively selected for CCR7. A deep-level run was used for the assay. Clones were sequenced by immunoSEQ multiplex PCR, and TCRdb holds only the in-frame ones, with some missing. Here the sample spans under 2,000,000 clones, about 95% being singletons. V lost 6 bases, J lost 5 bases, and 10 bases stayed unmatched. CDR3 size: 15 residues. Germline V CDR1 and CDR2: SNHLY, FYNNEI. This clonotype originated in a young man in good health. Sequencing input: naive CD8+ T cells sorted from blood. The rearrangement uses TRBV2 and TRBJ2-1, with 7 bases matching TRBD1. The chain's CDR3 is CASRPYRDRHNEQFF. The CDR3 bases are TGTGCCAGCAGGCCTTACCGGGACAGACACAATGAGCAGTTCTTC.